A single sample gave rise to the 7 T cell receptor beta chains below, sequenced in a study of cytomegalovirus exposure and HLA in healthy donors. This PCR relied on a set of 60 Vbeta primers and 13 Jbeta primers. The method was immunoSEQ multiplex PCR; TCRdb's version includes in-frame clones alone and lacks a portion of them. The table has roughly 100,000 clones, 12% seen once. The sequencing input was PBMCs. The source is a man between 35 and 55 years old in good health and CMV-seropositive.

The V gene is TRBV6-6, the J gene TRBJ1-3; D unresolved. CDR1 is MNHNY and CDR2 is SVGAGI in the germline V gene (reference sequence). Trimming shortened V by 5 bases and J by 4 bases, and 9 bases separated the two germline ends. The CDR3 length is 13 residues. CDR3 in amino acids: CASSQDWGNTIYF. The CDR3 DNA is TGTGCCAGCAGTCAGGACTGGGGAAACACCATATATTTT.

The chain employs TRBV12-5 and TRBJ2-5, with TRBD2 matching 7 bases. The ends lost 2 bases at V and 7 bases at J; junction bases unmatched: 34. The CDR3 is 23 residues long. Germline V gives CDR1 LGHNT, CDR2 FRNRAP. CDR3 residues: CASGLPSHWEGLGSSGHPGTQYF. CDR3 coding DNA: TGTGCTAGTGGTTTGCCCTCTCATTGGGAGGGTTTAGGCTCTAGCGGTCATCCGGGGACCCAGTACTTC.

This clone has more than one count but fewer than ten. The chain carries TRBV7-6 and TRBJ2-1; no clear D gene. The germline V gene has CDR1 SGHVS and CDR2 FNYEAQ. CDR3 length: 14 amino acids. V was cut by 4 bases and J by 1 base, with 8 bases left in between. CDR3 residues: CASSSSVSYNEQFF. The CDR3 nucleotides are TGTGCCAGCAGCTCCTCCGTGTCCTACAATGAGCAGTTCTTC.

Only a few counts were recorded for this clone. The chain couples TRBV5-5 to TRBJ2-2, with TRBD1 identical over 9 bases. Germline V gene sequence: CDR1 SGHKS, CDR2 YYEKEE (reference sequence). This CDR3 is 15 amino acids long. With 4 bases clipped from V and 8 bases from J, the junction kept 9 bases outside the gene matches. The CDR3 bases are TGTGCCAGCAGCCTGGGGACAGGGTTCTCTGGGGAGCTGTTTTTT. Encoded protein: CASSLGTGFSGELFF.

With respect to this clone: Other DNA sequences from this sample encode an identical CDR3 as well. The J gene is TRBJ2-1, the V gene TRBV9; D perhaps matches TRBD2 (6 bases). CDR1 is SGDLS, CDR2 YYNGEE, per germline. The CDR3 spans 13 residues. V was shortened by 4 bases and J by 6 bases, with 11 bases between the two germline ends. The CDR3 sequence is CASSPLSGNEQFF. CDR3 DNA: TGTGCCAGCAGCCCTCTTAGCGGCAATGAGCAGTTCTTC.

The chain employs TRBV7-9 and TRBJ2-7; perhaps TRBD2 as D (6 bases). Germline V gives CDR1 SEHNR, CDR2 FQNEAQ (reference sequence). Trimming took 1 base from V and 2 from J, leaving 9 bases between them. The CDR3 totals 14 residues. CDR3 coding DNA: TGTGCCAGCAGCTTAGGGGGGACTCCCTACGAGCAGTACTTC. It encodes CASSLGGTPYEQYF.

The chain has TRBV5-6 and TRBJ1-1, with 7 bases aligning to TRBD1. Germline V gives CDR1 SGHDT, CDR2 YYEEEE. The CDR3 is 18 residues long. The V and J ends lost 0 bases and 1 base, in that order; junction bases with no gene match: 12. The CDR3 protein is CASSLGVGGLYRNTEAFF. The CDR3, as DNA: TGTGCCAGCAGCTTGGGTGTAGGGGGCCTTTATAGGAACACTGAAGCTTTCTTT.